These T cell receptor beta chains were read from a single sample in a study of T cell responses to AZD1222 COVID-19 vaccine. Assay: immunoSEQ multiplex PCR; the TCRdb copy retains only in-frame clones and omits some. This sample yields 100,000 to 140,000 clones, of which around 89% are seen a single time; 5.5% to 8% belongs to the top ten. Source: peripheral blood, taken on day 0 of AZD1222 vaccination. Every receptor here comes from an adult in good health. CDR3s include the opening cysteine and the closing phenylalanine or tryptophan. The order of the fields is J gene, V gene, clone size, D gene, CDR3 protein, CDR3 DNA. The D gene is left open where the match is weak. The size field is filled for only some rows; it gives once, few, many or a size class.

j_call: TRBJ1-6; v_call: TRBV5-6; clone_size: few; d_call: NA; cdr3_aa: CASSPDGGIGSPLHF; cdr3_nt: TGTGCCAGCAGCCCGGACGGAGGGATAGGTTCACCCCTCCACTTT
j_call: TRBJ1-5; v_call: TRBV5-5; clone_size: NA; d_call: TRBD1; cdr3_aa: CASSPGQGTQPQHF; cdr3_nt: TGTGCCAGCAGCCCAGGACAGGGCACTCAGCCCCAGCATTTT
j_call: TRBJ2-7; v_call: TRBV28; clone_size: NA; d_call: NA; cdr3_aa: CASSTPGSFYEQYF; cdr3_nt: TGTGCCAGCAGTACCCCCGGGAGCTTCTACGAGCAGTACTTC
j_call: TRBJ1-5; v_call: TRBV4-3; clone_size: NA; d_call: TRBD1; cdr3_aa: CASSQDLRTGGNQPQHF; cdr3_nt: TGCGCCAGCAGCCAAGATCTAAGGACAGGGGGGAATCAGCCCCAGCATTTT
j_call: TRBJ2-7; v_call: TRBV6-5; clone_size: NA; d_call: NA; cdr3_aa: CASMREAAAFEQYF; cdr3_nt: TGTGCCAGCATGAGGGAGGCAGCTGCATTCGAGCAGTACTTC
j_call: TRBJ2-2; v_call: TRBV24-1; clone_size: NA; d_call: NA; cdr3_aa: CATSDPTNTGELFF; cdr3_nt: TGTGCCACCAGTGATCCTACGAACACCGGGGAGCTGTTTTTT
j_call: TRBJ1-4; v_call: TRBV6-5; clone_size: few; d_call: NA; cdr3_aa: CASSAPGAFYEKLFF; cdr3_nt: TGTGCCAGCAGCGCCCCAGGGGCCTTTTACGAAAAACTGTTTTTT
j_call: TRBJ2-1; v_call: TRBV27; clone_size: NA; d_call: TRBD1; cdr3_aa: CASSLFSTGNEQFF; cdr3_nt: TGTGCCAGCAGTTTATTTTCGACAGGGAATGAGCAGTTCTTC
j_call: TRBJ2-1; v_call: TRBV7-8; clone_size: NA; d_call: NA; cdr3_aa: CASSLYGALVNEQFF; cdr3_nt: TGTGCCAGCAGCTTATACGGAGCCCTGGTGAATGAGCAGTTCTTC
j_call: TRBJ2-2; v_call: TRBV11-3; clone_size: NA; d_call: NA; cdr3_aa: CASSLLTANTGELFF; cdr3_nt: TGTGCCAGCAGCCTTCTGACAGCGAACACCGGGGAGCTGTTTTTT
j_call: TRBJ1-2; v_call: TRBV28; clone_size: NA; d_call: NA; cdr3_aa: CASSLEQRSYGYTF; cdr3_nt: TGTGCCAGCAGTTTAGAACAGCGAAGCTATGGCTACACCTTC
j_call: TRBJ1-5; v_call: TRBV10-3; clone_size: NA; d_call: NA; cdr3_aa: CAISAGVHQPQHF; cdr3_nt: TGTGCCATCAGTGCAGGGGTTCACCAGCCCCAGCATTTT
j_call: TRBJ2-1; v_call: TRBV7-3; clone_size: NA; d_call: NA; cdr3_aa: CASSPEAGMNNEQFF; cdr3_nt: TGTGCCAGCAGCCCAGAGGCGGGCATGAACAATGAGCAGTTCTTC
j_call: TRBJ1-1; v_call: TRBV18; clone_size: NA; d_call: NA; cdr3_aa: CASSPRQREEAFF; cdr3_nt: TGTGCCAGCTCACCACGGCAAAGGGAGGAAGCTTTCTTT
j_call: TRBJ2-5; v_call: TRBV28; clone_size: NA; d_call: NA; cdr3_aa: CASRGTPETQYF; cdr3_nt: TGTGCCAGCAGAGGGACTCCAGAGACCCAGTACTTC
j_call: TRBJ2-4; v_call: TRBV7-9; clone_size: few; d_call: NA; cdr3_aa: CASSPPFRLAKNIQYF; cdr3_nt: TGTGCCAGCAGCCCTCCCTTCCGGCTAGCCAAAAACATTCAGTACTTC
j_call: TRBJ2-3; v_call: TRBV15; clone_size: NA; d_call: NA; cdr3_aa: CATGWRHTDTQYF; cdr3_nt: TGTGCCACCGGCTGGAGGCACACAGATACGCAGTATTTT
j_call: TRBJ1-2; v_call: TRBV5-4; clone_size: NA; d_call: NA; cdr3_aa: CASSSDGGGYTF; cdr3_nt: TGTGCCAGCAGCTCGGACGGAGGGGGCTACACCTTC
j_call: TRBJ2-4; v_call: TRBV6-2/TRBV6-3; clone_size: NA; d_call: TRBD1; cdr3_aa: CASSYRPRTGLKNIQYF; cdr3_nt: TGTGCCAGCAGTTACCGTCCCAGGACAGGGCTTAAGAACATTCAGTACTTC
j_call: TRBJ2-7; v_call: TRBV6-6; clone_size: NA; d_call: TRBD1; cdr3_aa: CASSRQGYEQYF; cdr3_nt: TGTGCCAGCAGTAGACAGGGATACGAGCAGTACTTC
j_call: TRBJ2-2; v_call: TRBV9; clone_size: NA; d_call: NA; cdr3_aa: CASSVSPGTNTGELFF; cdr3_nt: TGTGCCAGCAGCGTATCGCCAGGGACGAACACCGGGGAGCTGTTTTTT
j_call: TRBJ1-1; v_call: TRBV5-1; clone_size: once; d_call: NA; cdr3_aa: CASSLVGVGNTEAFF; cdr3_nt: TGCGCCAGCAGCTTGGTGGGAGTGGGGAACACTGAAGCTTTCTTT
j_call: TRBJ1-2; v_call: TRBV3-1/TRBV3-2; clone_size: NA; d_call: NA; cdr3_aa: CASSLRGTPYGYTF; cdr3_nt: TGTGCCAGCAGCCTTCGGGGTACGCCCTATGGCTACACCTTC
j_call: TRBJ1-1; v_call: TRBV27; clone_size: NA; d_call: NA; cdr3_aa: CASSLDRWNTEAFF; cdr3_nt: TGTGCCAGCAGTTTGGATCGATGGAACACTGAAGCTTTCTTT
j_call: TRBJ2-7; v_call: TRBV19; clone_size: NA; d_call: TRBD1; cdr3_aa: CASSMGTGDYSYEQYF; cdr3_nt: TGTGCCAGTAGTATGGGGACAGGGGACTACTCCTACGAGCAGTACTTC
j_call: TRBJ1-2; v_call: TRBV7-2; clone_size: NA; d_call: NA; cdr3_aa: CASSFRSPGADYGYTF; cdr3_nt: TGTGCCAGCAGCTTTAGGTCCCCAGGGGCAGACTATGGCTACACCTTC